The clone carrying this TCR beta chain was counted only a few times. As yet, its antigen is unknown. Looked up from germline, CDR1 is KGHSH and CDR2 is LQKENI. The CDR3 spans 15 residues. Trimming at V came to 1 base and at J to 4 bases, leaving 2 bases not matched to a gene. This record comes from a study of beta chain features in type 1 diabetes. Findings of the study overall: Significant though moderate, a shortening of TCRB CDR3s appeared in all four CD4+ subsets of Type 1 diabetes patients. Healthy donors had naive, central memory and Treg TCRB repertoires that appeared less similar than those seen among patients. Whatever favoring of shorter templates PCR might show would apply equally to patients and controls. There were fewer insertions and more deletions at the VDJ junctions of type 1 diabetes patients.

Every bit of the isolated RNA underwent reverse transcription, so sequencing read expressed TCRB transcripts. TCRdb's copy holds only in-frame clones and misses some; the assay was immunoSEQ multiplex PCR. Altogether under 250,000 clones are present, roughly 14% being singletons, with the ten largest covering 0.015% to 0.02%. On average, the one heparinised blood draw given by each donor was approximately 120 mL. V gene TRBV18 combines with J gene TRBJ2-1; TRBD1 matches 9 bases. The receptor's source is a man aged 25 to 45 with type 1 diabetes. Sample: naive CD4+ T cells from blood. This CDR3 is CASSPRQGEYNEQFF. CDR3 DNA: TGTGCCAGCTCACCACGACAGGGGGAGTACAATGAGCAGTTCTTC.